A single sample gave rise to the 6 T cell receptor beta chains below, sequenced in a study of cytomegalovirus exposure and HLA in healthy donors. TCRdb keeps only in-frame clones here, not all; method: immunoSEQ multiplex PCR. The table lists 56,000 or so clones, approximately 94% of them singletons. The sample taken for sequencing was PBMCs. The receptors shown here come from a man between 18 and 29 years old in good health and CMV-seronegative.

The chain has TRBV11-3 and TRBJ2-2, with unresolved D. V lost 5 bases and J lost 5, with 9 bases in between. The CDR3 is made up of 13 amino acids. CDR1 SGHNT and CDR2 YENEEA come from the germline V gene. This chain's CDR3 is CASSPLFTGELFF. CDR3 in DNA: TGTGCCAGCAGCCCTTTGTTTACCGGGGAGCTGTTTTTT.

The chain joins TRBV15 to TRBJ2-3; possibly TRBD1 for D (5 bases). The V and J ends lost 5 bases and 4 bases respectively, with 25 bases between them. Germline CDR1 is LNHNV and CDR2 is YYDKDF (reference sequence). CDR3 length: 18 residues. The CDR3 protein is CATSSLPGRTPVPDTQYF. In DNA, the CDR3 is TGTGCCACCAGCTCCCTCCCCGGTAGGACACCTGTCCCAGATACGCAGTATTTT.

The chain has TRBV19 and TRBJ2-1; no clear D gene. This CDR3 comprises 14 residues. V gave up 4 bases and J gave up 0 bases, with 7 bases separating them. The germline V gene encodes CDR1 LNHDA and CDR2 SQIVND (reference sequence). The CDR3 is CASSTYSSYNEQFF. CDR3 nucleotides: TGTGCCAGTAGTACTTACAGCTCCTACAATGAGCAGTTCTTC.

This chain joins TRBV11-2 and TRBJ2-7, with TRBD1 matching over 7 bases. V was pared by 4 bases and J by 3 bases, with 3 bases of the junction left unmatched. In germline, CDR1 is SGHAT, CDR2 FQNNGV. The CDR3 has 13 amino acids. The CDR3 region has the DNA TGTGCCAGCAGCTCGACAGGGTACTACGAGCAGTACTTC. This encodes CASSSTGYYEQYF.

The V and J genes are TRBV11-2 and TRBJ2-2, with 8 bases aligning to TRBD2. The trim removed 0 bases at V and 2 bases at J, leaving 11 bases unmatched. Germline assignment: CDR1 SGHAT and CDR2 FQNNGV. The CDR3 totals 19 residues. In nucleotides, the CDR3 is TGTGCCAGCAGCTTAGAAGCGAGTCCACTAGCGGCAAACACCGGGGAGCTGTTTTTT. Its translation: CASSLEASPLAANTGELFF.

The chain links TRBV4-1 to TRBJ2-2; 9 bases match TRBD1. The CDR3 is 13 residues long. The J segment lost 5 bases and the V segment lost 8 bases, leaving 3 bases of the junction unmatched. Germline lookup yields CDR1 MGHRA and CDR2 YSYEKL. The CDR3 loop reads CASLDRGTGELFF. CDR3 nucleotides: TGCGCCAGCTTGGACAGGGGAACCGGGGAGCTGTTTTTT.